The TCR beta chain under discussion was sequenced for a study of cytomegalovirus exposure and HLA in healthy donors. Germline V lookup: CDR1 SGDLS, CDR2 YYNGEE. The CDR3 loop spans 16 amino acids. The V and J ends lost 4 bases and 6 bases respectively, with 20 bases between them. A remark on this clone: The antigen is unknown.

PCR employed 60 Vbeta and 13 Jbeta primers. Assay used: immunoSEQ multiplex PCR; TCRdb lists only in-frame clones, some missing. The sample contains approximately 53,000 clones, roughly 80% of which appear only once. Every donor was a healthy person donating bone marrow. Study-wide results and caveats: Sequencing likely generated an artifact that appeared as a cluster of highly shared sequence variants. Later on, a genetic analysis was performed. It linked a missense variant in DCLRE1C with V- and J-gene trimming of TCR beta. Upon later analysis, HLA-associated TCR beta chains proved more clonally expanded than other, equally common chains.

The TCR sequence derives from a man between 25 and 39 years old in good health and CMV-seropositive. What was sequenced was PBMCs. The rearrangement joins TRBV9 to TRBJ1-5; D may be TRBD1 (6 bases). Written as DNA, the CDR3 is TGTGCCAGCAGCAACCGGACAGAAGGTATAGGTCAGCCCCAGCATTTT. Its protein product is CASSNRTEGIGQPQHF.